Listed below are T cell receptor beta chains from one sample, sequenced in a study of radiation and T cells in renal cell carcinoma. Method: immunoSEQ multiplex PCR; TCRdb's copy keeps in-frame clones and lacks some. Among about 20,000 clones, roughly half were seen once, and the ten largest hold approximately 16%. Sequences were derived from tumor tissue, sampled from a patient whose treatment included radiotherapy and nephrectomy. The receptor set was obtained from a woman aged 45 to 65 with renal cell carcinoma. CDR3s include the opening cysteine and the closing phenylalanine or tryptophan. Fields, in order: J gene, D gene, clone size, V gene, CDR3 protein, CDR3 DNA. D genes are given only for firm matches. The size of a clone is reported for some rows only, either as once, few or many, or as a class for expanded clones.

TRBJ1-5 | TRBD1 | NA | TRBV6-5 | CASGQGDQPQHF | TGTGCCTCCGGACAGGGGGATCAGCCCCAGCATTTT
TRBJ2-7 | TRBD1 | NA | TRBV6-5 | CASSRQGNYEQYF | TGTGCCAGCAGTCGACAGGGGAATTACGAGCAGTACTTC
TRBJ2-7 | TRBD1 | NA | TRBV5-1 | CASSLALDRVYEQYF | TGCGCCAGCAGCTTGGCTCTGGACAGGGTATACGAGCAGTACTTC
TRBJ1-3 | NA | few | TRBV7-2 | CASSLVQGRNTIYF | TGTGCCAGCAGCTTAGTTCAGGGGCGAAACACCATATATTTT
TRBJ1-6 | TRBD1 | NA | TRBV30 | CAWSVVRFFRDSLNSPLHF | TGTGCCTGGAGTGTAGTCCGTTTTTTCCGGGACAGCCTTAATTCACCCCTCCACTTT
TRBJ2-7 | TRBD2 | NA | TRBV10-2 | CASTYLLAGGVHEQYF | TGCGCCAGCACCTATCTTCTAGCGGGGGGCGTCCACGAGCAGTACTTC
TRBJ1-6 | TRBD1 | few | TRBV30 | CAWSVGTENSPLHF | TGTGCCTGGAGTGTCGGGACAGAGAATTCACCCCTCCACTTT
TRBJ1-4 | NA | many | TRBV19 | CASSGGRAINEKLFF | TGTGCCAGTAGCGGAGGACGAGCGATTAATGAAAAACTGTTTTTT
TRBJ1-1 | NA | NA | TRBV7-2 | CASSLFQGHTEAFF | TGTGCCAGCAGCTTATTCCAGGGACATACTGAAGCTTTCTTT
TRBJ2-3 | NA | once | TRBV7-2 | CASSLASGGTDTQYF | TGTGCCAGCAGCTTAGCTTCAGGGGGGACAGATACGCAGTATTTT
TRBJ2-3 | TRBD1 | NA | TRBV7-2 | CASSLASGGAWGTDTQYF | TGTGCCAGCAGCTTGGCCTCAGGGGGCGCGTGGGGCACAGATACGCAGTATTTT
TRBJ2-1 | TRBD2 | NA | TRBV4-3 | CASSQDRVSGGDEQFF | TGCGCCAGCAGCCAAGATAGAGTTAGCGGGGGCGATGAGCAGTTCTTC
TRBJ2-7 | NA | few | TRBV30 | CAWSEMGWSYEQYF | TGTGCCTGGAGTGAGATGGGTTGGTCCTACGAGCAGTACTTC
TRBJ2-7 | TRBD1 | NA | TRBV5-4 | CASSLGGTGIYEQYF | TGTGCCAGCAGCTTGGGGGGGACAGGGATCTACGAGCAGTACTTC
TRBJ1-6 | TRBD1 | NA | TRBV19 | CASSICRTGQSSYNSPLHF | TGTGCCAGTAGTATCTGTCGGACAGGGCAGAGCTCCTATAATTCACCCCTCCACTTT
TRBJ1-5 | NA | NA | TRBV19 | CASSIGHTSNQPQHF | TGTGCCAGTAGTATAGGGCATACGAGCAATCAGCCCCAGCATTTT
TRBJ2-5 | TRBD2 | NA | TRBV2 | CASIGTSGGTQETQYF | TGTGCCAGCATTGGGACTAGCGGGGGGACTCAAGAGACCCAGTACTTC
TRBJ2-7 | NA | few | TRBV6-5 | CASSLDRFGNYEQYF | TGTGCCAGCAGCCTCGACAGGTTTGGGAACTACGAGCAGTACTTC
TRBJ2-3 | NA | few | TRBV10-3 | CAIGGKDGDTDTQYF | TGTGCCATCGGAGGAAAGGACGGGGATACAGATACGCAGTATTTT
TRBJ2-1 | TRBD1 | many | TRBV5-1 | CASSRDRGMYEQFF | TGCGCCAGCTCTCGGGACAGGGGGATGTATGAGCAGTTCTTC
TRBJ2-1 | TRBD1 | NA | TRBV6-5 | CASSSSNRGRSEQFF | TGTGCCAGCAGCTCGTCTAACAGGGGGAGAAGTGAGCAGTTCTTC
TRBJ1-6 | NA | NA | TRBV5-4 | CASSMDRFNSPLHF | TGTGCCAGCAGCATGGACAGATTTAATTCACCCCTCCACTTT
TRBJ1-2 | NA | few | TRBV11-2 | CASSLGFFGGYTF | TGTGCCAGCAGCTTAGGCTTCTTCGGTGGCTACACCTTC
TRBJ1-2 | NA | NA | TRBV19 | CASAAAGTLNYGYTF | TGTGCCAGTGCCGCGGCAGGGACCCTTAACTATGGCTACACCTTC
TRBJ1-2 | NA | NA | TRBV5-1 | CASSLGERNYGYTF | TGCGCCAGCAGCTTGGGTGAAAGAAACTATGGCTACACCTTC
TRBJ2-7 | NA | medium-sized | TRBV7-9 | CASRLTDQTYEQYF | TGTGCCAGCAGGTTAACGGACCAAACCTACGAGCAGTACTTC
TRBJ2-5 | NA | NA | TRBV14 | CASSPFRTGVQETQYF | TGTGCCAGCAGCCCGTTCCGAACGGGAGTCCAAGAGACCCAGTACTTC
TRBJ1-2 | TRBD1 | many | TRBV2 | CASLQWTGGAEYGYTF | TGTGCCAGCCTACAATGGACAGGGGGCGCGGAATATGGCTACACCTTC
TRBJ2-7 | TRBD1 | medium-sized | TRBV7-8 | CASSLMSGTGGHEQYF | TGTGCCAGCAGCCTCATGAGTGGGACAGGCGGTCACGAGCAGTACTTC
TRBJ2-3 | NA | few | TRBV21-1 | CASSTLPTGGGTDTQYF | TGTGCCAGCAGCACCCTCCCGACAGGGGGAGGCACAGATACGCAGTATTTT
TRBJ2-7 | NA | once | TRBV7-2 | CASSGHGAGEQYF | TGTGCCAGCAGCGGTCACGGGGCGGGCGAGCAGTACTTC
TRBJ1-5 | NA | NA | TRBV7-2 | CASSLNQQPQHF | TGTGCCAGCAGCCTAAACCAACAGCCCCAGCATTTT